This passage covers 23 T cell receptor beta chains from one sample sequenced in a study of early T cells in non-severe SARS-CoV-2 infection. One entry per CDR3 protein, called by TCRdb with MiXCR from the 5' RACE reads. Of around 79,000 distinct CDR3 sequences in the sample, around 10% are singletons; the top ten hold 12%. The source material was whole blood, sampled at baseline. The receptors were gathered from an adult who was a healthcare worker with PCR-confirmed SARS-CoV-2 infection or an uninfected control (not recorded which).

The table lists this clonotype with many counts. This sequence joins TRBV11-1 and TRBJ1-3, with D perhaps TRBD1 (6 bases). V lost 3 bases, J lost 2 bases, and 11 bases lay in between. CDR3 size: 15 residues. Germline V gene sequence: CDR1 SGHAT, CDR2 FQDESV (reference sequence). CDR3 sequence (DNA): TGTGCCAGCAGCTTCCTACAGGGAACTGGAAACACCATATATTTT. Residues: CASSFLQGTGNTIYF.

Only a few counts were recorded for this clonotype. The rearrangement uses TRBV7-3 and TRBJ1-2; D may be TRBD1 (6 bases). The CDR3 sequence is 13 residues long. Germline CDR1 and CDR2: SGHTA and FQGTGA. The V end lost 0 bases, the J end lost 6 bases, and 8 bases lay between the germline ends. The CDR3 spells CASSLTQGNGYTF. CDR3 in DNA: TGTGCCAGCAGCTTAACACAGGGAAATGGCTACACCTTC.

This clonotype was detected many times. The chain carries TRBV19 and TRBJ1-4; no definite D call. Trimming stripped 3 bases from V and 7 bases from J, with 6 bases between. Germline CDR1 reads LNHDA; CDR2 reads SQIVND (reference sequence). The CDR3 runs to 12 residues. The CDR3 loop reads CASSIRGEKLFF. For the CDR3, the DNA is TGTGCCAGTAGTATCCGGGGTGAAAAACTGTTTTTT.

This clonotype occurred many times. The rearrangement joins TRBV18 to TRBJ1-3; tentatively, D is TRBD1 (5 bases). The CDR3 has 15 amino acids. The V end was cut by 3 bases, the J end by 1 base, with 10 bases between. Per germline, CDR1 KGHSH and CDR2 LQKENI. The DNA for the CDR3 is TGTGCCAGCTCACCTCGGGGGATTTCTGGAAACACCATATATTTT. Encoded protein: CASSPRGISGNTIYF.

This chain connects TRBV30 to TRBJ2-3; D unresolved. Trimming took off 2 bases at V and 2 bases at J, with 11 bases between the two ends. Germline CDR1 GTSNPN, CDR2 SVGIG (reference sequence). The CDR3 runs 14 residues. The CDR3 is CAWSPPFDTDTQYF. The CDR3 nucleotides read TGTGCCTGGAGTCCACCCTTCGACACAGATACGCAGTATTTT.

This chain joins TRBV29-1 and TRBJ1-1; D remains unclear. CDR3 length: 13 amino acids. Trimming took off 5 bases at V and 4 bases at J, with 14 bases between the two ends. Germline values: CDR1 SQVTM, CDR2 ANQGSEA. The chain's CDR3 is CSVLEPLGTEAFF. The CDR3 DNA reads TGCAGCGTTTTAGAGCCGCTGGGCACTGAAGCTTTCTTT.

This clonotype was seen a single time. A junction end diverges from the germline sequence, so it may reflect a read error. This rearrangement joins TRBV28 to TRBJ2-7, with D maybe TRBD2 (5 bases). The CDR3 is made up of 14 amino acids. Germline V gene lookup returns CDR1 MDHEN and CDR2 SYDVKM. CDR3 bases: TGTGTCAGCACCACCCGGACGGGGACCTACGAGCAGTACTTC. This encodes CVSTTRTGTYEQYF.

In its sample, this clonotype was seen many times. The CDR3 sequence: CASSAIPPEAFF. The CDR3 DNA is TGTGCCAGCAGTGCAATACCACCTGAAGCTTTCTTT. The chain joins TRBV6-5 to TRBJ1-1; the D is unclear. This CDR3 is 12 amino acids long. Germline loops: CDR1 MNHEY, CDR2 SVGAGI. Trimming removed 5 bases at V and 6 bases at J, with 10 bases between.

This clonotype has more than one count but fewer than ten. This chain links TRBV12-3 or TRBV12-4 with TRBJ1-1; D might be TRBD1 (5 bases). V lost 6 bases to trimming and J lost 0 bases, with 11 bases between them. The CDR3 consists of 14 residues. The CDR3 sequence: CASREDNMNTEAFF. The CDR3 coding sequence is TGTGCCAGCAGGGAGGACAACATGAACACTGAAGCTTTCTTT.

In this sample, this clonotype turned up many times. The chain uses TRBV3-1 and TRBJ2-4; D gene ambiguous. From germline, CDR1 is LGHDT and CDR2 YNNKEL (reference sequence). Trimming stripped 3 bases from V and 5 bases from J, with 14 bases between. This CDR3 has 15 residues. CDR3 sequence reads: CASSHTARWENIQYF. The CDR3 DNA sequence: TGTGCCAGCAGCCACACGGCGAGATGGGAAAACATTCAGTACTTC.

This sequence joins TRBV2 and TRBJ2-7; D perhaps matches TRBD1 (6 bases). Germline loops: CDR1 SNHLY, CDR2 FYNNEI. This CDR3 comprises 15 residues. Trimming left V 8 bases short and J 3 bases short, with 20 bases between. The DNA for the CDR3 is TGTGCCAGCGGGGACGTTGGGGGCCCTTTCTACGAGCAGTACTTC. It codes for CASGDVGGPFYEQYF.

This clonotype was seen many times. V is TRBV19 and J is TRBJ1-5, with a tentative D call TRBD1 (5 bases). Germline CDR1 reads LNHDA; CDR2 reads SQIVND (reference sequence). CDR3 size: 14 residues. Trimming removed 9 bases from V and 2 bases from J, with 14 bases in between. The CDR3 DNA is TGTGCCAGCGGGGGAGTCAGTGGCAATCAGCCCCAGCATTTT. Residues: CASGGVSGNQPQHF.

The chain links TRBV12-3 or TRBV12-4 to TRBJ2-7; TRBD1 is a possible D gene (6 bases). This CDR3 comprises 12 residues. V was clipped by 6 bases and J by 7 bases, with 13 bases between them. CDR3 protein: CASSSRGYEQYF. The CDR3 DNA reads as TGTGCCAGCAGCAGTAGGGGGTATGAGCAGTACTTC.

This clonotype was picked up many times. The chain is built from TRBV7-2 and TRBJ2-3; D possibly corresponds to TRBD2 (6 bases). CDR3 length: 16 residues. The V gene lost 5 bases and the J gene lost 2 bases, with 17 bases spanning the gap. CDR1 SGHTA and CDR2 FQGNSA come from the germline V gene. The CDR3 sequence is CASSQGAGFFTDTQYF. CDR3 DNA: TGTGCCAGCAGCCAAGGGGCGGGGTTTTTCACAGATACGCAGTATTTT. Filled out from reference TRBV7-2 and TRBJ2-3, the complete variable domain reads GAGVSQSPSNKVTEKGKDVELRCDPISGHTALYWYRQSLGQGLEFLIYFQGNSAPDKSGLPSDRFSAERTGGSVSTLTIQRTQQEDSAVYLCASSQGAGFFTDTQYFGPGTRLTVL.

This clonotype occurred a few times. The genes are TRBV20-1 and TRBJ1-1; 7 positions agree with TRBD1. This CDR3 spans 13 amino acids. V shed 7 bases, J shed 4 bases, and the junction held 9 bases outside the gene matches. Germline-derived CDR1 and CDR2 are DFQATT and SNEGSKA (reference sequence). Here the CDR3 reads CSVPRQGVTEAFF. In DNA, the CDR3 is TGCAGTGTCCCTCGGCAGGGGGTCACTGAAGCTTTCTTT.

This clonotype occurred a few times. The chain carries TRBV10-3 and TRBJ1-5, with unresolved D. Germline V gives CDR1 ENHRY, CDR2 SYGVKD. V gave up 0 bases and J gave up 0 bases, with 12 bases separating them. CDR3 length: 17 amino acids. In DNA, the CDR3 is TGTGCCATCAGTGAGTCAGAGACTACCTATAGCAATCAGCCCCAGCATTTT. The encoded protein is CAISESETTYSNQPQHF.

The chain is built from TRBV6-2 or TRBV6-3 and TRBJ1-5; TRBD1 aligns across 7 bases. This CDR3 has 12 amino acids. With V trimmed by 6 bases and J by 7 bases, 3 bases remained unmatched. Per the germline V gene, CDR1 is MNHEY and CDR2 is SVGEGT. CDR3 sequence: CASSDRAQPQHF. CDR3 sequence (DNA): TGTGCCAGCAGCGACAGGGCCCAGCCCCAGCATTTT.

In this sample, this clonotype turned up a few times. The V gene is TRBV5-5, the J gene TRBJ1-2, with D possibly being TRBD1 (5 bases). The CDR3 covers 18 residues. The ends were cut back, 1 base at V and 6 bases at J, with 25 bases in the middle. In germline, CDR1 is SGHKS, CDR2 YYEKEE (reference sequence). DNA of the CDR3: TGTGCCAGCAGCTTGACACCTACAGGAAGTCTGAGGGAAAATGGCTACACCTTC. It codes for CASSLTPTGSLRENGYTF.

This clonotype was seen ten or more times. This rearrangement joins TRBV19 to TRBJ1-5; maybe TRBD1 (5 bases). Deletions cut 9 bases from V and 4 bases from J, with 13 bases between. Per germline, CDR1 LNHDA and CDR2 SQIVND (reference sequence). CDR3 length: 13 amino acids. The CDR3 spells CASSSGDNQPQHF. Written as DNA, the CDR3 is TGTGCCAGCTCCTCGGGGGATAATCAGCCCCAGCATTTT.

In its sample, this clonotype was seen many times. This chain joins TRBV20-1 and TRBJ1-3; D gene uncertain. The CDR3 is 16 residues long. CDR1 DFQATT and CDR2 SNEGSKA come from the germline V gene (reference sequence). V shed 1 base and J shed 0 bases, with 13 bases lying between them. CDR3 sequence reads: CSARVRVGDSGNTIYF. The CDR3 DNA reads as TGCAGTGCTAGAGTCCGTGTCGGGGACTCTGGAAACACCATATATTTT.

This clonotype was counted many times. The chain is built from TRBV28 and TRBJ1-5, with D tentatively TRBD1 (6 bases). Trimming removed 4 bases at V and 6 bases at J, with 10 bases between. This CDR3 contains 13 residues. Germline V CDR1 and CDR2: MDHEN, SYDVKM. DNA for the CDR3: TGTGCCAGCAGTTCTAGGGGGTTTCAGCCCCAGCATTTT. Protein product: CASSSRGFQPQHF.

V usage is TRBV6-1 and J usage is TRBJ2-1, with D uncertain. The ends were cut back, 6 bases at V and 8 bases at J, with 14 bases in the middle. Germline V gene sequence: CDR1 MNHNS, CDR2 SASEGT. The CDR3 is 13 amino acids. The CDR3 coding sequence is TGTGCCAGCAGCCTGGGTAAATTGTATGAGCAGTTCTTC. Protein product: CASSLGKLYEQFF.

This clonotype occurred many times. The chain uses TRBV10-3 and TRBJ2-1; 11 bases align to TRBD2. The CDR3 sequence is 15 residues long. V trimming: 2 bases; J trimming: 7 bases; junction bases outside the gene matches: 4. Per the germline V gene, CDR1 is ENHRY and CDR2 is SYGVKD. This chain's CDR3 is CAISETGTSGNEQFF. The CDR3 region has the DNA TGTGCCATCAGTGAGACCGGGACTAGCGGAAATGAGCAGTTCTTC.